These 8 T cell receptor beta chains were sequenced from one sample in a study of blood T cell repertoires in COVID-19. Profiled with immunoSEQ multiplex PCR; TCRdb holds only in-frame clones, not every one. The sample lists 290,000 or so clones, about 93% seen once, with around 1.1% in the top ten. Specimen: PBMCs or T cells enriched from blood (not recorded which). The receptors stem from a young woman who had recovered from COVID-19.

The J gene is TRBJ2-1, the V gene TRBV9; no definite D call. Germline V lookup: CDR1 SGDLS, CDR2 YYNGEE. Between the trimmed V and J ends, which lost 3 bases and 0 bases, there was a span of 10 bases. The CDR3 spans 15 residues. The DNA of the CDR3 is TGTGCCAGCAGCGCAATGATTAGCTCCTACAATGAGCAGTTCTTC. It is translated as CASSAMISSYNEQFF.

V gene TRBV30 combines with J gene TRBJ2-3; TRBD2 matches 10 bases. The length of the CDR3 is 13 residues. The germline gives CDR1 GTSNPN, CDR2 SVGIG (reference sequence). The ends lost 5 bases at V and 1 base at J; junction bases unmatched: 0. This chain's CDR3 is CAWGLAGTDTQYF. The DNA for the CDR3 is TGTGCCTGGGGACTAGCGGGCACAGATACGCAGTATTTT.

The chain links TRBV3-1 (or the pseudogene TRBV3-2) to TRBJ1-2; D is unresolved. This CDR3 has 12 residues. Deletions cut 0 bases from V and 8 bases from J, with 7 bases between. Germline V gene lookup returns CDR1 LGHDT and CDR2 YNNKEL (reference sequence). The DNA of the CDR3 is TGTGCCAGCAGCCAAGAAGCCTGGGGCTACACCTTC. Amino acid sequence: CASSQEAWGYTF.

J is TRBJ2-1 and V is TRBV6-2 or TRBV6-3, with 8 bases identical to TRBD2. Looked up from germline, CDR1 is MNHEY and CDR2 is SVGEGT. This CDR3 region has 18 residues. V trimming: 2 bases; J trimming: 0 bases; junction bases outside the gene matches: 9. The CDR3 protein is CASSYNSGKESSYNEQFF. The CDR3, as DNA: TGTGCCAGCAGTTACAATAGCGGGAAGGAGAGCTCCTACAATGAGCAGTTCTTC.

J is TRBJ1-1 and V is TRBV4-3, with 7 bases lining up with TRBD1. The CDR3 covers 15 residues. The V gene's germline CDR1 is LGHNA and CDR2 YSLEER. After removal of 4 bases from V and 3 bases from J, the junction contained 8 bases not matched to a gene. Here the CDR3 DNA reads TGCGCCAGCAGCCCACAGGGGTTTGGAGACACTGAAGCTTTCTTT. Residues: CASSPQGFGDTEAFF.

The J gene is TRBJ1-5, the V gene TRBV10-3, with 9 bases identical to TRBD1. The trim removed 4 bases at V and 2 bases at J, leaving 9 bases unmatched. CDR3 length: 17 residues. CDR1 ENHRY and CDR2 SYGVKD come from the germline V gene. CDR3 protein: CAISARARDRGNQPQHF. DNA for the CDR3: TGTGCCATCAGTGCGCGGGCCCGGGACAGGGGCAATCAGCCCCAGCATTTT.

V is TRBV25-1 and J is TRBJ1-2; no clear D. The V end was cut by 2 bases, the J end by 3 bases, with 13 bases between. The CDR3 spans 15 residues. Germline loops: CDR1 MGHDK, CDR2 SYGVNS. CDR3 sequence: CASSEGQVFDYGYTF. CDR3 coding DNA: TGTGCCAGCAGTGAAGGCCAGGTTTTTGACTATGGCTACACCTTC.

The chain couples TRBV11-3 to TRBJ2-1; 15 bases are shared with TRBD2. Germline values: CDR1 SGHNT, CDR2 YENEEA. CDR3 size: 16 residues. V shed 4 bases and J 6 bases; nucleotides not matched to a gene: 4. In DNA form, the CDR3 reads TGTGCCAGCAGCTCCGGACTAGCGGGAGGGTTCAATGAGCAGTTCTTC. The encoded protein is CASSSGLAGGFNEQFF.